This T cell receptor (beta chain) came from a study of Graves' ophthalmopathy and Graves' hyperthyroidism (dated by TCRdb to the late 2010s). For the wider study: Peripheral blood samples were taken at the time of initial diagnosis, before any treatment was given. An independent validation cohort comprised roughly 20 hyperthyroidism patients and 17 patients who later progressed from hyperthyroidism to ophthalmopathy. TCR beta repertoire signatures were used to distinguish Graves' ophthalmopathy from Graves' hyperthyroidism and to predict progression to ophthalmopathy. In more than five hyperthyroidism patients, T-cell repertoires of thyroid tissue and blood were compared. Following sample collection, hyperthyroidism patients were given methimazole at a starting dose of 30 mg daily, and ophthalmopathy patients were given high-dose intravenous methylprednisolone. The 100 discovery patients were randomly divided into training and test sets at a 7:3 ratio. In total, approximately 130 blood samples were TCR-sequenced: roughly 45 ophthalmopathy, some 75 hyperthyroidism and some 17 hyperthyroidism-to-ophthalmopathy patients. To explore V-J signatures distinguishing ophthalmopathy from hyperthyroidism, a discovery set of under 110 patients (around 42 ophthalmopathy, roughly 56 stable hyperthyroidism) was enrolled.

For repertoire sequencing, TCR beta CDR3 regions were amplified from RNA transcripts. A first-round RT-PCR used HTBI primers with the Qiagen OneStep RT-PCR kit, followed by a second-round multiplex PCR, size selection and purification. Libraries were sequenced paired-end with 100 bp reads on an Illumina HiSeq2000. The published analysis was carried out like this. SOAPnuke was used for read processing, and reads with adapters, uncalled bases, a mean Phred below 15, or no exact constant-primer or identifier match were discarded. COPE v1.2.5 was used to merge the high-quality paired reads. Each unique nucleotide sequence was defined as a clonotype, and clonotypes were aligned to IMGT TRB V, D and J references with MiTCR v1.1. Only V-J combinations with frequency above 0.0001 were analysed, covering approximately 99% of repertoires. For each V-J combination, a TCR clonal expansion and chaos score was defined as F50 clonal expansion divided by the chaos observed in the TCRdist matrix. Welch's t-statistics and random forest were used to narrow the features down to about twelve V-J combinations, which were then fed into a naive Bayes classifier. The Morisita-Horn index was used to measure how similar the thyroid and blood repertoires were. TCRdb reworked the public reads: Q25 trimming with fastp, MiXCR clone assembly, productive beta chains retained. Rows are combined by CDR3 protein, so each entry shows the most common genes and DNA. The V and J calls were determined by TCRdb, not by the authors. This sample holds roughly 480,000 distinct CDR3 sequences; around 15% were observed only once. The ten largest account for about 9.4% of the sample.

CDR1 and CDR2 are drawn from the germline V gene: ENHRY, SYGVKD. V lost 5 bases and J lost 3 bases, and the count of bases not matched to a germline gene is 2. From the cysteine through the phenylalanine, the CDR3 covers 13 amino acids. The CDR3 DNA has 39 bases and is translated from base 1. Ophthalmopathy patients had moderately to severely active disease, Clinical Activity Score of at least 3, NOSPECS grade of at least 4, and disease duration under 3 months. Patients with other autoimmune diseases, uncontrolled infections, pregnancy or lactation were excluded from the study. Diagnosis was based on clinical symptoms, serum thyroxine, TRAb, thyroid ultrasound and orbital computed tomography. Using Ficoll-Paque density gradient centrifugation, PBMCs were isolated from about 9.4 ml of fresh peripheral blood. Trizol reagent was used to extract the total RNA, and its quality was then checked on an Agilent 2100 Bioanalyzer.

The paper as a whole reports these results and caveats: In cross-validation, the 13-signature model distinguished ophthalmopathy from stable hyperthyroidism with almost 90% sensitivity and about 81% specificity, and in the test set the corresponding values were roughly 80% and 75%. Most expanded thyroid clonotypes with frequency above 0.001 were also detected in blood, suggesting blood repertoires may reflect the thyroid immune response. Sample size was not statistically predetermined, and group allocation was not concealed from the investigators. In validation, the model predicted ophthalmopathy progression with about 64% sensitivity and around 72% specificity; some twelve predicted patients were CT-confirmed with GO in a median of approximately 6.2 months.

Worth noting for this clonotype: It lacks a known antigen. No base quality values were provided; no much bigger clone lies one nucleotide off.

The TCR sequence derives from a woman between 25 and 40 years old with Graves' ophthalmopathy. Donor details come from another sample of the same person, matched by shared clones. The sequenced sample was blood. The chain uses TRBV10-3 and TRBJ1-2, with TRBD1 identical over 8 junction bases. The CDR3 region reads CAISQQGDYGYTF. The DNA sequence reads TGTGCCATCAGTCAACAGGGGGACTATGGCTACACCTTC.